The rows below give T cell receptor beta chains drawn from one sample of a study of blood T cell repertoires in COVID-19. Data came from immunoSEQ multiplex PCR; TCRdb stores just in-frame clones and leaves some out. The data contain some 130,000 clones, 90% of them singletons. Specimen: peripheral blood. All receptors derive from a man aged 55-75 years with COVID-19, enrolled during active disease. Both conserved end residues are part of each CDR3. Each record gives: CDR3 protein, V gene, D gene, J gene. The D gene is left open where the match is weak.

CDR3: CASSPTSYNEQFF
V: TRBV3-1/TRBV3-2
D: .
J: TRBJ2-1

CDR3: CASSIDNLAGINTGELFF
V: TRBV19
D: TRBD2
J: TRBJ2-2

CDR3: CASSSWEENEQYF
V: TRBV5-4
D: .
J: TRBJ2-7

CDR3: CASSEDWAGVVQFF
V: TRBV6-1
D: TRBD2
J: TRBJ2-1

CDR3: CATSDPTSGDGNTIYF
V: TRBV24-1
D: .
J: TRBJ1-3

CDR3: CASSQDRTGGNTIYF
V: TRBV4-2
D: .
J: TRBJ1-3

CDR3: CASSLLGDNGYTF
V: TRBV5-1
D: .
J: TRBJ1-2

CDR3: CASSLFQISYEQYF
V: TRBV5-6
D: .
J: TRBJ2-7

CDR3: CASSFGAGDQPQHF
V: TRBV5-5
D: .
J: TRBJ1-5

CDR3: CASSSTGGEQYF
V: TRBV13
D: TRBD1
J: TRBJ2-7

CDR3: CASSPRPREAGNTIYF
V: TRBV5-5
D: .
J: TRBJ1-3

CDR3: CASSLGLGTGELFF
V: TRBV5-1
D: .
J: TRBJ2-2

CDR3: CASGTSEYNEQFF
V: TRBV19
D: TRBD2
J: TRBJ2-1

CDR3: CASSWAGSSYNEQFF
V: TRBV27
D: .
J: TRBJ2-1

CDR3: CASRPSGTSYNEQFF
V: TRBV28
D: TRBD2
J: TRBJ2-1

CDR3: CATSDLRTGIHNEQFF
V: TRBV24-1
D: .
J: TRBJ2-1

CDR3: CAITATVRSPLHF
V: TRBV10-3
D: .
J: TRBJ1-6

CDR3: CASSSKRGGDGYTF
V: TRBV5-1
D: .
J: TRBJ1-2

CDR3: CASSSLTGTSGIGPYNEQFF
V: TRBV6-2/TRBV6-3
D: TRBD2
J: TRBJ2-1

CDR3: CASSLEEAGNTEAFF
V: TRBV11-2
D: .
J: TRBJ1-1

CDR3: CATEGLAGAKNIQYF
V: TRBV6-6
D: TRBD2
J: TRBJ2-4

CDR3: CASSSEAARGRLGVF
V: TRBV5-6
D: .
J: TRBJ1-2

CDR3: CASSPPGLAGEETQYF
V: TRBV18
D: TRBD2
J: TRBJ2-5

CDR3: CASSLGGFGEQYF
V: TRBV11-2
D: .
J: TRBJ2-7

CDR3: CASSWAGEAGLDGYTF
V: TRBV5-1
D: .
J: TRBJ1-2

CDR3: CASRQEGAGNSPLHF
V: TRBV6-5
D: TRBD1
J: TRBJ1-6

CDR3: CSVMSATNEKLFF
V: TRBV29-1
D: .
J: TRBJ1-4

CDR3: CASSQGPRLAGGTGELFF
V: TRBV4-2
D: TRBD2
J: TRBJ2-2

CDR3: CASSERVAGGSYEQYF
V: TRBV6-1
D: .
J: TRBJ2-7

CDR3: CASGALQGTFQPQHF
V: TRBV19
D: TRBD1
J: TRBJ1-5

CDR3: CASSLDTGYTF
V: TRBV7-2
D: .
J: TRBJ1-2

CDR3: CASSQQGADGLFF
V: TRBV3-1/TRBV3-2
D: TRBD1
J: TRBJ1-4

CDR3: CASSLRGVTEKLFF
V: TRBV11-2
D: .
J: TRBJ1-4

CDR3: CASSFTGSYEQYF
V: TRBV27
D: .
J: TRBJ2-7

CDR3: CASSRREASYEQYF
V: TRBV13
D: .
J: TRBJ2-7